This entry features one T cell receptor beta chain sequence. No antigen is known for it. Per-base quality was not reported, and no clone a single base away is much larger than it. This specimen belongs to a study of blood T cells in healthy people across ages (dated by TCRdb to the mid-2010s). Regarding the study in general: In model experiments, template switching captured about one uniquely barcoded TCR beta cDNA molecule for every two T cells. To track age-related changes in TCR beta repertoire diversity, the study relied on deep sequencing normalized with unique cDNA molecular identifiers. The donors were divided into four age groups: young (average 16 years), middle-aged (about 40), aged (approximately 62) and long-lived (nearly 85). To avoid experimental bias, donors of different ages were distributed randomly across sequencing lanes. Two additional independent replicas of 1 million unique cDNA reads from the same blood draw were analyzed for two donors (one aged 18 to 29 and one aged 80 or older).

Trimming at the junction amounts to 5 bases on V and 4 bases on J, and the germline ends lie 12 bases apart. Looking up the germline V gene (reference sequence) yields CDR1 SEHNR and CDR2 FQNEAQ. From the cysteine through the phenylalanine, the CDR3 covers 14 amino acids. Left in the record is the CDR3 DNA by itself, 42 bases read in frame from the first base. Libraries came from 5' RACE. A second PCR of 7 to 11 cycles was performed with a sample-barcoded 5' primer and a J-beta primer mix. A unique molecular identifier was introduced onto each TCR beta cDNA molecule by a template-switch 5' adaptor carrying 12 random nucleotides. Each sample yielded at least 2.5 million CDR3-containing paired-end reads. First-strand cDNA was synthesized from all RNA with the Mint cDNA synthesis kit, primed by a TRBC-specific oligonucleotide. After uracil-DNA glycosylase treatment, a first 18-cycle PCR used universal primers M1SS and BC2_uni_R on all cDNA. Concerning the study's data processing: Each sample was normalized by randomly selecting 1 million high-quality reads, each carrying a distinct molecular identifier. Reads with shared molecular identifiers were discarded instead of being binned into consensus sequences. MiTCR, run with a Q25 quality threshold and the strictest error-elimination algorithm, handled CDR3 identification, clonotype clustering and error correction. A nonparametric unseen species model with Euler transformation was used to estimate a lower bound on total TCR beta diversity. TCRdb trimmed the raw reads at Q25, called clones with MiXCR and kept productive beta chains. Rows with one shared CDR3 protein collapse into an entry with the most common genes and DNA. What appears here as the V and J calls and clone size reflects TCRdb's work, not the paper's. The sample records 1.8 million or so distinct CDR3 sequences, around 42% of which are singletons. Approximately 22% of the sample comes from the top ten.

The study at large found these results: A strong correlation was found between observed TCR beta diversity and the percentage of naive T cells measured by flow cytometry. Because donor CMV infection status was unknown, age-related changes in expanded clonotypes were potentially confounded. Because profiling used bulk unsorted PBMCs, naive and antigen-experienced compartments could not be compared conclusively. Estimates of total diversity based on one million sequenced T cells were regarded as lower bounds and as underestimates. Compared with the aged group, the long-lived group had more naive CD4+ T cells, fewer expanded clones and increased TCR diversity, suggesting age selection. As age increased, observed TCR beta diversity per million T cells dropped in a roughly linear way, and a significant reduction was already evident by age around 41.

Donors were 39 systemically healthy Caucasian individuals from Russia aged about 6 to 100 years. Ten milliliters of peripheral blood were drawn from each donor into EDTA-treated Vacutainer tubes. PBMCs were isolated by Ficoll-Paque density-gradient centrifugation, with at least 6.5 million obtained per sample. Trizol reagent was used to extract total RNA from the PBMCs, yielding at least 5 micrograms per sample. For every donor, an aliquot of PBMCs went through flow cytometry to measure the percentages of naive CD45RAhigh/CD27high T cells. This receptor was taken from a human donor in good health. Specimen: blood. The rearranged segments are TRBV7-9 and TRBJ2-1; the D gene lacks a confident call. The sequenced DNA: TGTGCCAGCAGCATGACAACTGGATACAATGAGCAGTTCTTC. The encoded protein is CASSMTTGYNEQFF.